Below are 29 T cell receptor beta chains sequenced from a single sample in a study of cytomegalovirus exposure and HLA in healthy donors. Both 60 Vbeta primers and 13 Jbeta primers went into the PCR. Here immunoSEQ multiplex PCR was the method, and the copy in TCRdb shows in-frame clones only, minus some. This repertoire shows some 160,000 clones, 60% to 80% found once; its top ten account for over 2%. Sequences were obtained from PBMCs. These receptors were collected from a man in his 60s in good health and CMV-seronegative.

V gene TRBV11-2 combines with J gene TRBJ2-7; unclear D gene. This CDR3 region has 13 residues. The germline V gene has CDR1 SGHAT and CDR2 FQNNGV. Trimming removed 0 bases from V and 2 bases from J, with 5 bases in between. The CDR3: CASSLDGTYEQYF. As DNA, the CDR3 is TGTGCCAGCAGCTTAGATGGCACCTACGAGCAGTACTTC.

This chain joins TRBV7-9 and TRBJ2-7; weak D call: TRBD2 (5 bases). This CDR3 is 14 amino acids long. Germline assignment: CDR1 SEHNR and CDR2 FQNEAQ (reference sequence). V shed 5 bases and J shed 1 base, with 12 bases lying between them. For the CDR3, the DNA is TGTGCCAGCAGCGAAGAGGGTCTTTCCTACGAGCAGTACTTC. Translating gives CASSEEGLSYEQYF.

This sequence joins TRBV5-1 and TRBJ1-2, with D unresolved. The germline gives CDR1 SGHRS, CDR2 YFSETQ. The CDR3 sequence is 13 residues long. Trimming took off 2 bases at V and 3 bases at J, with 8 bases between the two ends. CDR3 bases: TGCGCCAGCAGCTTTGAGGGAGACTATGGCTACACCTTC. This encodes CASSFEGDYGYTF.

This clone has a single count. The gene calls are TRBV9 and TRBJ2-5, with 12 bases matching TRBD2. The CDR3 length is 16 residues. The germline V gene has CDR1 SGDLS and CDR2 YYNGEE. The V segment lost 4 bases and the J segment 3 bases; nucleotides outside the gene matches: 7. CDR3 loop: CASSLSTSGGKETQYF. CDR3 DNA: TGTGCCAGCAGCTTATCGACTAGCGGGGGAAAAGAGACCCAGTACTTC.

The DNA for the CDR3 is TGTGCCAGCAGCTTGGGGGGGACAGCGAACACTGAAGCTTTCTTT. Protein: CASSLGGTANTEAFF. The rearrangement joins TRBV5-4 to TRBJ1-1, with TRBD1 matching over 7 bases. Germline-derived CDR1 and CDR2 are SGHNT and YYREEE (reference sequence). V was clipped by 0 bases and J by 1 base; unmatched bases: 3. This CDR3 region has 15 residues.

With respect to this clone: This sample includes further DNA sequences coding for the same CDR3. The gene calls are TRBV6-6 and TRBJ1-3; D remains ambiguous. This CDR3 is 15 amino acids long. V lost 2 bases and J lost 0, with 8 bases in between. Germline V gene data show CDR1 as MNHNY and CDR2 as SVGAGI (reference sequence). DNA for the CDR3: TGTGCCAGCAGTTACGAGGGAATCTCTGGAAACACCATATATTTT. Its translation is CASSYEGISGNTIYF.

The V call is TRBV30, the J call TRBJ2-5, with TRBD2 identical over 7 bases. The J segment lost 6 bases and the V segment lost 3 bases, leaving 7 bases of the junction unmatched. Germline-derived CDR1 and CDR2 are GTSNPN and SVGIG (reference sequence). CDR3 length: 13 residues. The CDR3, as DNA: TGTGCCTGGAGCGATGGCGGGAGAAAGACCCAGTACTTC. Its translation: CAWSDGGRKTQYF. The full variable domain, rest sourced from reference TRBV30 and TRBJ2-5, is SQTIHQWPATLVQPVGSPLSLECTVEGTSNPNLYWYRQAAGRGLQLLFYSVGIGQISSEVPQNLSASRPQDRQFILSSKKLLLSDSGFYLCAWSDGGRKTQYFGPGTRLLVL.

Points on this clone: One end of the junction is discordant with germline, which a read error may explain. The J gene is TRBJ2-2, the V gene TRBV7-7, with 11 positions matching TRBD2. Germline lookup yields CDR1 SSHAT and CDR2 FNYEAQ (reference sequence). The CDR3 has 20 amino acids. In DNA form, the CDR3 reads TGTGCTAGCAGCTTATTGCCTAGCGGGGGGACCAGAGCGAACACCGGGGAGCTGTTTTTT. This encodes CASSLLPSGGTRANTGELFF.

The CDR3 protein is CASSKRQTNEKLFF. The CDR3 DNA sequence: TGTGCCAGTAGTAAGAGACAGACTAATGAAAAACTGTTTTTT. V gene TRBV19 combines with J gene TRBJ1-4, with a tentative D call TRBD1 (5 bases). The germline gives CDR1 LNHDA, CDR2 SQIVND (reference sequence). CDR3 length: 14 amino acids. Trimming left V 4 bases short and J 2 bases short, with 8 bases between.

J is TRBJ1-2 and V is TRBV6-4; D may be TRBD1 (5 bases). The germline gives CDR1 MRHNA, CDR2 SNTAGT. This CDR3 has 16 amino acids. The V end lost 0 bases, the J end lost 1 base, and 12 bases lay between the germline ends. In DNA, the CDR3 is TGTGCCAGCAGTGACTCGGGAGGGGCTGGTAACTATGGCTACACCTTC. Translation gives CASSDSGGAGNYGYTF.

CDR3 sequence (DNA): TGTGCCAGCAGTTTATCCCCCAGGGGCAATGAGCAGTTCTTC. Translated, it gives CASSLSPRGNEQFF. The V and J genes are TRBV27 and TRBJ2-1; D perhaps matches TRBD1 (6 bases). Germline CDR1 and CDR2: MNHEY and SMNVEV (reference sequence). Trimming pared 0 bases from V and 6 bases from J, leaving 9 bases between. The length of the CDR3 is 14 residues.

The genes are TRBV7-3 and TRBJ2-3; D uncertain. The germline gives CDR1 SGHTA, CDR2 FQGTGA. The CDR3 length is 15 residues. V was trimmed by 2 bases and J by 1 base, leaving 10 bases between them. CDR3 amino acids: CASSLPAARTDTQYF. In nucleotides, the CDR3 is TGTGCCAGCAGCTTACCGGCGGCTCGCACAGATACGCAGTATTTT.

The chain joins TRBV19 to TRBJ1-2, with 10 positions matching TRBD1. This CDR3 has 15 amino acids. Germline CDR1 and CDR2: LNHDA and SQIVND (reference sequence). V lost 3 bases and J lost 5; bases outside the gene matches: 6. This chain's CDR3 is CASSISTGGGYGYTF. The CDR3 bases are TGTGCCAGTAGTATCTCGACAGGGGGCGGGTATGGCTACACCTTC.

The chain carries TRBV2 and TRBJ1-1; tentatively, D is TRBD1 (5 bases). Germline CDR1 reads SNHLY; CDR2 reads FYNNEI. V dropped 3 bases and J dropped 3 bases, with 11 bases sitting between them. The CDR3 is made up of 14 amino acids. The CDR3: CASSEAGMDTEAFF. The DNA for the CDR3 is TGTGCCAGCAGTGAGGCAGGGATGGACACTGAAGCTTTCTTT. Full variable domain (missing parts from reference TRBV2 and TRBJ1-1): EPEVTQTPSHQVTQMGQEVILRCVPISNHLYFYWYRQILGQKVEFLVSFYNNEISEKSEIFDDQFSVERPDGSNFTLKIRSTKLEDSAMYFCASSEAGMDTEAFFGQGTRLTVV.

V is TRBV5-1 and J is TRBJ2-5; possible D gene TRBD1, 5 bases. The CDR3 contains 16 residues. Germline V gene data show CDR1 as SGHRS and CDR2 as YFSETQ. V gave up 3 bases and J gave up 3 bases, with 18 bases separating them. The CDR3 DNA sequence: TGCGCCAGCAGCTCAGGTAGAATGGGGCCCGAAGAGACCCAGTACTTC. It encodes CASSSGRMGPEETQYF.

This clone was detected only a few times. The chain has TRBV18 and TRBJ2-1; no definite D call. Germline V lookup: CDR1 KGHSH, CDR2 LQKENI. The CDR3 is 15 residues long. V lost 3 bases and J lost 0, with 9 bases in between. The CDR3 DNA reads TGTGCCAGCTCACCCGACTTAAGCTCCTACAATGAGCAGTTCTTC. Encoded protein: CASSPDLSSYNEQFF.

The V call is TRBV5-6, the J call TRBJ2-3; 12 nucleotides agree with TRBD2. The CDR3 covers 14 residues. Germline CDR1 reads SGHDT; CDR2 reads YYEEEE. Losses at the gene ends were 3 bases for V and 7 bases for J; bases not matched to a gene: 3. The CDR3 spells CASSSSGGAYTQYF. The DNA for the CDR3 is TGTGCCAGCAGCTCTAGCGGGGGGGCCTATACGCAGTATTTT.

This clone was observed once. The rearrangement joins TRBV5-1 to TRBJ1-1; 7 nucleotides line up with TRBD1. CDR3 length: 13 amino acids. Germline-derived CDR1 and CDR2 are SGHRS and YFSETQ. The J segment lost 3 bases and the V segment lost 4 bases, leaving 3 bases of the junction unmatched. The chain's CDR3 is CASSIGQDTEAFF. The CDR3 bases are TGCGCCAGCAGCATCGGACAGGACACTGAAGCTTTCTTT.

The chain combines TRBV29-1 with TRBJ2-1, with D possibly TRBD1 on 6 matching bases. The CDR3 runs to 13 residues. Germline V CDR1 and CDR2: SQVTM, ANQGSEA. V was pared by 5 bases and J by 10 bases, with 18 bases between. The CDR3 here is CSVSPDWGREQFF. The CDR3 nucleotides are TGCAGCGTTTCCCCGGACTGGGGGCGGGAGCAGTTCTTC.

The CDR3 sequence: CASSQQRGNDEQYF. CDR3 nucleotide sequence: TGCGCCAGCAGCCAGCAGCGAGGAAATGACGAGCAGTACTTC. This rearrangement joins TRBV4-1 to TRBJ2-7; D unresolved. Germline values: CDR1 MGHRA, CDR2 YSYEKL. V was trimmed by 3 bases and J by 5 bases, leaving 14 bases between them. This CDR3 is built from 14 residues.

The rearrangement links TRBV4-2 to TRBJ1-2; 7 bases are a match to TRBD1. The V and J ends lost 4 bases and 2 bases, in that order; junction bases with no gene match: 7. The CDR3 has 15 residues. Germline V gene lookup returns CDR1 LGHNA and CDR2 YNFKEQ. The CDR3 here is CASSRPGQMNYGYTF. The CDR3 DNA sequence: TGTGCCAGCAGCCGCCCGGGACAGATGAACTATGGCTACACCTTC.

The rearrangement uses TRBV5-6 and TRBJ2-7, with a possible D match to TRBD1 (6 bases). V was pared by 0 bases and J by 6 bases, with 7 bases between. The CDR3 runs 12 residues. Germline values: CDR1 SGHDT, CDR2 YYEEEE. The CDR3 here is CASSLGGLEQYF. CDR3 bases: TGTGCCAGCAGCTTGGGGGGGCTCGAGCAGTACTTC.

The chain carries TRBV11-1 and TRBJ2-1; D remains ambiguous. The CDR3 has 13 residues. Germline lookup yields CDR1 SGHAT and CDR2 FQDESV (reference sequence). Trimming removed 1 base at V and 4 bases at J, with 5 bases between. Here the CDR3 reads CASSLDTYNEQFF. CDR3 in DNA: TGTGCCAGCAGCTTAGACACATACAATGAGCAGTTCTTC.

The J gene is TRBJ1-6, the V gene TRBV25-1; 7 bases line up with TRBD1. The germline CDR1 and CDR2 sequences are MGHDK and SYGVNS. The CDR3 runs 14 residues. V was clipped by 4 bases and J by 8 bases; unmatched bases: 5. The CDR3 spells CASSVLGGYSPLHF. In DNA form, the CDR3 reads TGTGCCAGCAGTGTCTTAGGGGGCTATTCACCCCTCCACTTT.

The rearrangement links TRBV6-6 to TRBJ2-1, with 9 bases lining up with TRBD1. J lost 2 bases, V lost 8 bases, and 4 bases had no gene match. Germline assignment: CDR1 MNHNY and CDR2 SVGAGI (reference sequence). The CDR3 has 14 residues. The CDR3 region has the DNA TGTGCCAGCGGCGGGACAGGGCCCTACAATGAGCAGTTCTTC. The encoded protein is CASGGTGPYNEQFF.

The V gene is TRBV7-8, the J gene TRBJ1-1, with 8 nucleotides matching TRBD1. J was trimmed by 0 bases and V by 7 bases; bases with no gene match: 4. The CDR3 loop spans 14 amino acids. The germline V gene encodes CDR1 SGHVS and CDR2 FQNEAQ. CDR3 protein: CASTQGAVNTEAFF. The CDR3 DNA follows: TGTGCCAGCACCCAGGGGGCGGTGAACACTGAAGCTTTCTTT. Full variable domain (missing parts from reference TRBV7-8 and TRBJ1-1): GAGVSQSPRYKVAKRGQDVALRCDPISGHVSLFWYQQALGQGPEFLTYFQNEAQLDKSGLPSDRFFAERPEGSVSTLKIQRTQQEDSAVYLCASTQGAVNTEAFFGQGTRLTVV.

V is TRBV19 and J is TRBJ1-4; D unresolved. This CDR3 contains 15 residues. Looked up from germline, CDR1 is LNHDA and CDR2 is SQIVND (reference sequence). The V end was cut by 5 bases, the J end by 8 bases, with 18 bases between. The CDR3 bases are TGTGCCAGTAGTGGACGTGGAGGCTCACGAGAAAAACTGTTTTTT. It is translated as CASSGRGGSREKLFF.

The J gene is TRBJ1-4, the V gene TRBV30; tentatively, D is TRBD1 (5 bases). From germline, CDR1 is GTSNPN and CDR2 SVGIG (reference sequence). This CDR3 spans 13 amino acids. V was shortened by 3 bases and J by 5 bases, with 10 bases between the two germline ends. This chain's CDR3 is CAWRGRVNEKLFF. The CDR3 coding sequence is TGTGCCTGGAGGGGCAGGGTCAATGAAAAACTGTTTTTT.

The J gene is TRBJ2-7, the V gene TRBV2; TRBD2 agrees at 8 bases. This CDR3 is 12 amino acids long. Germline CDR1 SNHLY, CDR2 FYNNEI. J lost 2 bases, V lost 7 bases, and 1 base had no gene match. The CDR3 DNA is TGTGCCAGCAAGCGGGGGACCTACGAGCAGTACTTC. The encoded protein is CASKRGTYEQYF.